The T cell receptor beta chain described here comes from a study of cytomegalovirus exposure and HLA in healthy donors. Study results and limitations: Whilst most TCR sequences proved rare, a subset of public TCRs occurred across many donors. It has been reported that TCR beta sequences accurately predicted the HLA-A and HLA-B alleles of most subjects. Researchers reported in a later analysis that a missense DCLRE1C variant was tied to TCR beta V- and J-gene trimming.

Judged by abundance, this clone is medium-sized. The antigen remains undetermined. The donors, nominally healthy at sampling, likely had unrecorded immune exposures. PCR primers comprised 60 Vbeta and 13 Jbeta primers. Only in-frame clones appear in the TCRdb table, and some are missing; sequencing was by immunoSEQ multiplex PCR. The table lists around 150,000 clones, roughly three quarters of them singletons, with about 3.7% in the top ten. The junction had 6 bases not matched to a gene; V was cut back by 3 bases and J by 9 bases. Germline lookup yields CDR1 ENHRY and CDR2 SYGVKD. The CDR3 has 15 residues.

The rearrangement uses TRBV10-3 and TRBJ2-1; 12 nucleotides match TRBD2. This receptor was identified in a human donor in good health. Specimen: PBMCs. CDR3 sequence: CAISEPSGRGIEQFF. The CDR3 region has the DNA TGTGCCATCAGTGAACCTAGCGGGAGGGGTATTGAGCAGTTCTTC.